Ten or more counts support the clone carrying this TCR beta chain. MiXCR, run by TCRdb on the reads, gives a single entry per CDR3 protein. The sample has almost 300,000 distinct CDR3 sequences, about 8.8% seen once. The data belong to a study of T cell repertoires in cytomegalovirus infection. The germline V gene encodes CDR1 DFQATT and CDR2 SNEGSKA (reference sequence). V was pared by 0 bases and J by 9 bases, with 7 bases of the junction left unmatched. The CDR3 length is 13 residues. The sequencing sample was made of PBMCs. The chain has TRBV20-1 and TRBJ1-2; TRBD1 matches at 7 bases. The source of this sequence is a human donor in good health (CMV status not recorded). Some clones in this sample may be carry-over from other donors' samples. In nucleotides, the CDR3 is TGCAGTGCTAGAGATTGGGACAGCCTGAGCTACACCTTC. Translation: CSARDWDSLSYTF.